Presented here are 15 T cell receptor beta chains from one specimen sequenced in a study of type 1 regulatory T cells (dated by TCRdb to about 2021). Overall study results and their limits: Tr1 cells showed a more restricted TCR repertoire than non-Tr1 cells, which the study interpreted as alloantigen-induced clonal expansion.

This sample was sequenced with an Illumina MiSeq. TCRdb applied fastp at Q25 and MiXCR to the public reads, then kept only in-frame beta chains. Rows are combined by CDR3 protein, so each entry shows the most common genes and DNA. This sample gives 70,000 or so distinct CDR3 sequences in total; 20% of them show up just once. Roughly 8.3% of the sample comes from the top ten. Their recognized antigens are unknown. Source material: cultured type 1 regulatory T (Tr1) cells, either the whole culture or a sorted fraction (not recorded which). The cell subset or site label of this sample denotes: type 1 regulatory T cells sorted from the T-allo10 product. These receptors were taken from a human donor in good health.

This chain connects TRBV29-1 to TRBJ2-5, with 11 nucleotides matching TRBD2. The germline V gene encodes CDR1 SQVTM and CDR2 ANQGSEA. V shed 7 bases, J shed 5 bases, and the junction held 6 bases outside the gene matches. There are 13 residues in the CDR3. The CDR3 loop reads CSARLAGSETQYF. DNA for the CDR3: TGCAGCGCCCGACTAGCGGGAAGCGAGACCCAGTACTTC.

The sample holds a few counts of this clonotype. J is TRBJ2-3 and V is TRBV7-9; D is ambiguous. Between the trimmed V and J ends, which lost 6 bases and 6 bases, there was a span of 13 bases. CDR3 length: 13 amino acids. Germline lookup yields CDR1 SEHNR and CDR2 FQNEAQ (reference sequence). The CDR3 spells CASRGANGDTQYF. Here the CDR3 DNA reads TGTGCCAGCAGAGGTGCGAACGGGGATACGCAGTATTTT.

The gene calls are TRBV7-3 and TRBJ2-3, with TRBD2 matching 8 bases. Trimming cost V 2 bases and J 3 bases; bases outside gene matches: 4. Germline V gives CDR1 SGHTA, CDR2 FQGTGA. This CDR3 spans 15 amino acids. CDR3 nucleotide sequence: TGTGCCAGCAGCTTAGCGAGCGGGAGAACAGATACGCAGTATTTT. Translating gives CASSLASGRTDTQYF.

The chain carries TRBV20-1 and TRBJ2-5; no definite D call. Trimming pared 3 bases from V and 2 bases from J, leaving 10 bases between. The CDR3 totals 13 residues. The germline V gene has CDR1 DFQATT and CDR2 SNEGSKA (reference sequence). The CDR3 sequence is CSARLARQETQYF. CDR3 nucleotide sequence: TGCAGTGCTAGGTTGGCGCGGCAAGAGACCCAGTACTTC.

A few counts support this clonotype. J is TRBJ2-2 and V is TRBV20-1; D remains unclear. The germline V gene encodes CDR1 DFQATT and CDR2 SNEGSKA (reference sequence). This CDR3 region has 14 residues. Trimming removed 1 base at V and 7 bases at J, with 13 bases between. The DNA for the CDR3 is TGCAGTGCTAGAGCCGACCGACTTATCGGGGAGCTGTTTTTT. Translated, it gives CSARADRLIGELFF.

This clonotype has a single count. The chain joins TRBV20-1 to TRBJ2-5; the D is unclear. The V gene's germline CDR1 is DFQATT and CDR2 SNEGSKA (reference sequence). This CDR3 has 13 residues. V lost 3 bases, J lost 0 bases, and 8 bases lay in between. This CDR3 reads CSASGQNQETQYF. The CDR3 bases are TGCAGTGCTAGTGGCCAAAACCAAGAGACCCAGTACTTC.

V usage is TRBV10-3 and J usage is TRBJ2-7; no clear D gene. The V end lost 3 bases, the J end lost 5 bases, and 14 bases lay between the germline ends. This CDR3 contains 14 residues. Germline V gene data show CDR1 as ENHRY and CDR2 as SYGVKD. The CDR3 sequence: CAISDSVRVDEQYF. As DNA, the CDR3 is TGTGCCATCAGTGACAGTGTCCGGGTGGACGAGCAGTACTTC.

There are a few counts of this clonotype. This chain connects TRBV11-2 to TRBJ2-7; possible D gene TRBD2, 5 bases. This CDR3 is 14 amino acids long. The V end lost 3 bases, the J end lost 4 bases, and 13 bases lay between the germline ends. Germline CDR1 SGHAT, CDR2 FQNNGV. CDR3 nucleotide sequence: TGTGCCAGCAGCTTGACCCACAGCGGATACGAGCAGTACTTC. It specifies CASSLTHSGYEQYF.

This chain joins TRBV7-9 and TRBJ1-5, with D hard to call. Germline V lookup: CDR1 SEHNR, CDR2 FQNEAQ (reference sequence). This CDR3 has 15 amino acids. Deletions cut 5 bases from V and 0 bases from J, with 11 bases between. This chain's CDR3 is CASSPPGSSNQPQHF. The DNA of the CDR3 is TGTGCCAGCAGCCCTCCGGGTAGTAGCAATCAGCCCCAGCATTTT.

This chain connects TRBV18 to TRBJ1-1, with D uncertain. Per the germline V gene, CDR1 is KGHSH and CDR2 is LQKENI. Trimming took off 5 bases at V and 1 base at J, with 8 bases between the two ends. The CDR3 runs 13 residues. This CDR3 is CASSSQKNTEAFF. DNA for the CDR3: TGTGCCAGCTCATCCCAGAAGAACACTGAAGCTTTCTTT. Variable domain in full (rest from reference TRBV18 and TRBJ1-1): NAGVMQNPRHLVRRRGQEARLRCSPMKGHSHVYWYRQLPEEGLKFMVYLQKENIIDESGMPKERFSAEFPKEGPSILRIQQVVRGDSAAYFCASSSQKNTEAFFGQGTRLTVV.

The chain recombines TRBV5-1 with TRBJ2-7; 10 bases are a match to TRBD1. The CDR3 loop spans 15 amino acids. Germline V lookup: CDR1 SGHRS, CDR2 YFSETQ. V trimming: 3 bases; J trimming: 4 bases; junction bases outside the gene matches: 7. CDR3 nucleotide sequence: TGCGCCAGCAGCTCCATACCGGGACAGGGGTACGAGCAGTACTTC. Translation: CASSSIPGQGYEQYF.

A few counts support this clonotype. The chain links TRBV27 to TRBJ1-1; D unresolved. The CDR3 runs 11 residues. Germline lookup yields CDR1 MNHEY and CDR2 SMNVEV (reference sequence). The DNA of the CDR3 is TGTGCTCAGGCGATGAACACTGAAGCTTTCTTT. Translating gives CAQAMNTEAFF.

There are a few counts of this clonotype. CDR3 residues: CASSQDGLNSYNEQFF. The DNA for the CDR3 is TGCGCCAGCAGCCAAGATGGACTCAACTCCTACAATGAGCAGTTCTTC. The chain recombines TRBV4-3 with TRBJ2-1; D possibly corresponds to TRBD2 (5 bases). V shed 0 bases and J shed 0 bases, with 9 bases lying between them. Germline V gene data show CDR1 as LGHNA and CDR2 as YSLEER. The CDR3 runs to 16 residues.

The gene calls are TRBV5-1 and TRBJ2-1, with 8 bases aligning to TRBD1. CDR3 length: 14 residues. Germline values: CDR1 SGHRS, CDR2 YFSETQ. V was clipped by 2 bases and J by 2 bases; unmatched bases: 0. CDR3 residues: CASSLQGAYNEQFF. CDR3 DNA sequence: TGCGCCAGCAGCTTACAGGGGGCCTACAATGAGCAGTTCTTC.

This chain links TRBV7-3 with TRBJ2-5; D may be TRBD1 (6 bases). The CDR3 runs to 13 residues. V was pared by 5 bases and J by 7 bases, with 14 bases between. Germline values: CDR1 SGHTA, CDR2 FQGTGA. For the CDR3, the DNA is TGTGCCAGCAGCATGGCAGGGGATCCGACCCAGTACTTC. Translating gives CASSMAGDPTQYF.